The sequence of this T cell receptor (beta chain) was determined in a study of T cell responses to AZD1222 COVID-19 vaccine. Looking at the study overall: Analysis merged second doses at about 4 or about 12 weeks.

Whole-study findings and limits: The donors showed a predominance of white British ancestry and of females, with possible underestimation of clonal diversity. After two AZD1222 doses, spike-specific TCR breadth and depth rose versus day 0.

Germline CDR1 and CDR2: MNHEY and SMNVEV (reference sequence). The CDR3 totals 13 residues. The V gene lost 2 bases and the J gene lost 8 bases, with 12 bases spanning the gap. Concerning this clone: The antigen remains undetermined.

Only in-frame clones appear in the TCRdb table, and some are missing; sequencing was by immunoSEQ multiplex PCR. The sample holds fewer than 150,000 clones, under 90% seen once. This receptor was obtained from an adult in good health. This rearrangement joins TRBV27 to TRBJ1-2, with D perhaps TRBD1 (5 bases). The source was peripheral blood, collected on day 0 of AZD1222 vaccination. In nucleotides, the CDR3 is TGTGCCAGCAGTTTAATGGGGGAGAAGGGCTACACCTTC. Its translation: CASSLMGEKGYTF.